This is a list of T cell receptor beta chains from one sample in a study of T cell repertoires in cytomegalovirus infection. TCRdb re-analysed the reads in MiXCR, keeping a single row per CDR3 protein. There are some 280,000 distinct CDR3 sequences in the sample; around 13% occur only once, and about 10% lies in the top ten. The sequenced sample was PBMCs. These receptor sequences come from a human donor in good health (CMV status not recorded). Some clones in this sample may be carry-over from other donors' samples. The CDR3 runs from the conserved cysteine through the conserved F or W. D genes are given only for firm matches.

CDR3aa: CASTWTDSTDTQYF; v_gene: TRBV6-4; j_gene: TRBJ2-3; d_gene: -
CDR3aa: CSVVLAGSQPQHF; v_gene: TRBV29-1; j_gene: TRBJ1-5; d_gene: -
CDR3aa: CASRSAGSGANVLTF; v_gene: TRBV27; j_gene: TRBJ2-6; d_gene: TRBD2
CDR3aa: CSVDRTGGEQYF; v_gene: TRBV29-1; j_gene: TRBJ2-7; d_gene: TRBD1
CDR3aa: CASGIAGGNEQYF; v_gene: TRBV7-3; j_gene: TRBJ2-7; d_gene: TRBD2
CDR3aa: CASSFPSNRGLRTDTQYF; v_gene: TRBV28; j_gene: TRBJ2-3; d_gene: -
CDR3aa: CASSPYVGSGNEKLFF; v_gene: TRBV7-8; j_gene: TRBJ1-4; d_gene: -
CDR3aa: CASSSQQGVNQPQHF; v_gene: TRBV7-2; j_gene: TRBJ1-5; d_gene: -
CDR3aa: CASSLIANEQFF; v_gene: TRBV5-4; j_gene: TRBJ2-1; d_gene: -
CDR3aa: CASSSPGLEQETQYF; v_gene: TRBV11-3; j_gene: TRBJ2-5; d_gene: -
CDR3aa: CASSYLQQENSNQPQHF; v_gene: TRBV12-3/TRBV12-4; j_gene: TRBJ1-5; d_gene: -
CDR3aa: CASSQDSGTGLQPQHF; v_gene: TRBV4-1; j_gene: TRBJ1-5; d_gene: TRBD1
CDR3aa: CASSLGRRGENSQETQYF; v_gene: TRBV7-2; j_gene: TRBJ2-5; d_gene: TRBD2
CDR3aa: CASSQTGTGYHEQYF; v_gene: TRBV12-3/TRBV12-4; j_gene: TRBJ2-7; d_gene: TRBD1
CDR3aa: CASSLALAMGLSEQFF; v_gene: TRBV5-1; j_gene: TRBJ2-1; d_gene: -
CDR3aa: CASSFLSGAGYTF; v_gene: TRBV7-9; j_gene: TRBJ1-2; d_gene: -
CDR3aa: CASSWGAGGEQYF; v_gene: TRBV27; j_gene: TRBJ2-7; d_gene: -
CDR3aa: CASSLAELSGELFF; v_gene: TRBV7-9; j_gene: TRBJ2-2; d_gene: -
CDR3aa: CSARPKVPGQGSTNEKLFF; v_gene: TRBV20-1; j_gene: TRBJ1-4; d_gene: TRBD1
CDR3aa: CASSFNSGKSQYF; v_gene: TRBV7-2; j_gene: TRBJ2-3; d_gene: -
CDR3aa: CASFRGTYGYTF; v_gene: TRBV9; j_gene: TRBJ1-2; d_gene: TRBD1
CDR3aa: CASSPRGEETQYF; v_gene: TRBV5-4; j_gene: TRBJ2-5; d_gene: TRBD2
CDR3aa: CASSLGGMGEKLFF; v_gene: TRBV7-9; j_gene: TRBJ1-4; d_gene: -
CDR3aa: CASSYGPRSSGPLSYNEQFF; v_gene: TRBV11-3; j_gene: TRBJ2-1; d_gene: TRBD2
CDR3aa: CSARANYGYTF; v_gene: TRBV20-1; j_gene: TRBJ1-2; d_gene: -
CDR3aa: CASNLGSDTQYF; v_gene: TRBV7-2; j_gene: TRBJ2-3; d_gene: -
CDR3aa: CASSFASGRAAGELFF; v_gene: TRBV7-2; j_gene: TRBJ2-2; d_gene: TRBD2
CDR3aa: CASSFLTGWDQPQHF; v_gene: TRBV28; j_gene: TRBJ1-5; d_gene: -
CDR3aa: CASSYRAGPEAFF; v_gene: TRBV6-5; j_gene: TRBJ1-1; d_gene: -
CDR3aa: CASSQGQLGQGNFYEQYF; v_gene: TRBV4-1; j_gene: TRBJ2-7; d_gene: TRBD1
CDR3aa: CASSPRPSGISSYNEQFF; v_gene: TRBV11-3; j_gene: TRBJ2-1; d_gene: TRBD2
CDR3aa: CASRTTKPSYEQYF; v_gene: TRBV6-5; j_gene: TRBJ2-7; d_gene: -
CDR3aa: CSARDRGPISEETQYF; v_gene: TRBV20-1; j_gene: TRBJ2-5; d_gene: -
CDR3aa: CSATRGDSYNEQFF; v_gene: TRBV20-1; j_gene: TRBJ2-1; d_gene: -
CDR3aa: CASSPGLPRQPQHF; v_gene: TRBV4-3; j_gene: TRBJ1-5; d_gene: -
CDR3aa: CATSSGRGSQTQPQHF; v_gene: TRBV15; j_gene: TRBJ1-5; d_gene: -
CDR3aa: CASSWIQDTEAFF; v_gene: TRBV7-2; j_gene: TRBJ1-1; d_gene: -
CDR3aa: CASSHPSGGYEQYF; v_gene: TRBV4-1; j_gene: TRBJ2-7; d_gene: -
CDR3aa: CASSGTSDTDTQYF; v_gene: TRBV12-3/TRBV12-4; j_gene: TRBJ2-3; d_gene: TRBD2
CDR3aa: CASSLPLGQAYEQYF; v_gene: TRBV28; j_gene: TRBJ2-7; d_gene: TRBD1
CDR3aa: CSAVAGAGSDTQYF; v_gene: TRBV20-1; j_gene: TRBJ2-3; d_gene: TRBD2
CDR3aa: CASSVVTGSNEQFF; v_gene: TRBV9; j_gene: TRBJ2-1; d_gene: -
CDR3aa: CASSLAEGEDNEQFF; v_gene: TRBV7-2; j_gene: TRBJ2-1; d_gene: -
CDR3aa: CASSLGGERGEAFF; v_gene: TRBV7-8; j_gene: TRBJ1-1; d_gene: -
CDR3aa: CATRTGIAKNIQYF; v_gene: TRBV28; j_gene: TRBJ2-4; d_gene: TRBD1
CDR3aa: CASSTGTGVDTQYF; v_gene: TRBV7-6; j_gene: TRBJ2-3; d_gene: TRBD1
CDR3aa: CSARRGGESNQPQHF; v_gene: TRBV20-1; j_gene: TRBJ1-5; d_gene: -
CDR3aa: CASSQLGAGGELFF; v_gene: TRBV2; j_gene: TRBJ2-2; d_gene: -
CDR3aa: CASSLLGTTNTEAFF; v_gene: TRBV7-8; j_gene: TRBJ1-1; d_gene: -
CDR3aa: CSVSMTAQETQYF; v_gene: TRBV29-1; j_gene: TRBJ2-5; d_gene: -
CDR3aa: CASSESRWEANYGYTF; v_gene: TRBV10-2; j_gene: TRBJ1-2; d_gene: -
CDR3aa: CASRDRGPGYTF; v_gene: TRBV7-9; j_gene: TRBJ1-2; d_gene: TRBD1
CDR3aa: CASSYSRRGYEQYF; v_gene: TRBV6-6; j_gene: TRBJ2-7; d_gene: -